These T cell receptor beta chains were read from a single sample in a study of shared clonotypes between healthy human individuals. Some clones are missing from TCRdb's copy, which holds only in-frame ones; the method was immunoSEQ multiplex PCR. Seen here are some 2.3 million clones, 85% to 95% observed once, and the top ten hold 0.39%. The sequencing input was naive CD4+ T cells from PBMCs. The receptors shown here come from a man aged 18 to 29 in good health. Some clones in this sample may be carry-over from other donors' samples. The CDR3 runs from the conserved cysteine through the conserved F or W. Fields, in order: V gene, CDR3 length, J gene, CDR3 protein.

TRBV5-1	15	TRBJ1-1	CASSLGAVGQERGFF
TRBV5-1	12	TRBJ2-7	CASSPPSYEQYF
TRBV29-1	13	TRBJ1-5	CSAGAAPDQPQHF
TRBV6-7	13	TRBJ1-1	CASTFSTGGEAFF
TRBV30	15	TRBJ2-7	CAWSAQLGEAYEQYF
TRBV7-9	16	TRBJ1-1	CASSSTAQGAGTEAFF
TRBV11-2	13	TRBJ1-1	CASSLGTGTEAFF
TRBV7-2	14	TRBJ2-7	CASSSGTHSYEQYF
TRBV11-2	15	TRBJ1-1	CASSPTPGTNTEAFF
TRBV18	15	TRBJ2-1	CASSPQGRVNNEQFF
TRBV6-5	14	TRBJ2-3	CASSYLPGTDTQYF
TRBV12-5	18	TRBJ2-3	CASGLAGGDGWSTDTQYF
TRBV5-1	15	TRBJ2-1	CASSFSGQIYNEQFF
TRBV20-1	10	TRBJ2-3	CSARYDTQYF
TRBV7-9	16	TRBJ2-7	CASSLPWASSSYEQYF
TRBV9	12	TRBJ1-3	CASSPVGNTIYF
TRBV5-4	17	TRBJ2-2	CASSLPTSGTNTGELFF
TRBV28	15	TRBJ1-2	CASSGLTGRNYGYTF
TRBV18	13	TRBJ1-1	CASLGGLNTEAFF
TRBV28	15	TRBJ1-3	CASSLGGTAGNTIYF
TRBV2	15	TRBJ1-3	CASSGNPKAGNTIYF